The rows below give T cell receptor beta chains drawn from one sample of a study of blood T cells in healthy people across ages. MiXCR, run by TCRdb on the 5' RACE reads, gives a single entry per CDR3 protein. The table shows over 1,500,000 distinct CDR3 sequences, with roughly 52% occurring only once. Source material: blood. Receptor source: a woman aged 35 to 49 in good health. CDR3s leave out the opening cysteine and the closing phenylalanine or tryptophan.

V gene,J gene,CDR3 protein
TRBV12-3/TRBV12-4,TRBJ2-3,ASSGGFPDTQY
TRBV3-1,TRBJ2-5,ASSDRDRGLFETQY
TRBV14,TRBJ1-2,ASSQVRTGIGYGYT
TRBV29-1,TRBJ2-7,SVEVGQGEDEQY
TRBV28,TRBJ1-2,ASSFSSQGYGYT
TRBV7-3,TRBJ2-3,ASSSLAGGGDTQY
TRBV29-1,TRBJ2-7,SVGTGIVYEQY
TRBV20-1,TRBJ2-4,SANPGSGNIQY
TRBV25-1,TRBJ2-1,ASRQVREQF
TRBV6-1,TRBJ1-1,ASIPGHLNTEAF
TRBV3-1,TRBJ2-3,ASNRASGGSTQY
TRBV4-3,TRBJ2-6,ASSLRANTRGTGANVLT
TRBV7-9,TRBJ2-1,ASSLVGEGMGEQF
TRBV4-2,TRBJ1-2,ASSQDLSVGYT
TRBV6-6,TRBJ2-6,ASSFQGGAGANVLT
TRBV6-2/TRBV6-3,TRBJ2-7,ASSYSLRDRTLSYEQY
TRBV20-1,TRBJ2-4,GARGGYGQNIQY
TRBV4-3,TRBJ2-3,ASSQEPNSADTQY
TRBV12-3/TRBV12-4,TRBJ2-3,ASGWGTDTQY
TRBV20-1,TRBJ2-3,SADWGTDTQY
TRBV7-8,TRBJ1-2,ASSLGTAQIYGYT
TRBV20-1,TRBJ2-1,SASPGLAEYNEQF
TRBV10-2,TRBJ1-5,ASSSETGMPQH
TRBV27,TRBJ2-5,ASSHRGETQY